The 5 T cell receptor beta chains given below trace back to one sample, sequenced in a study of blood T cell repertoires in COVID-19. Sequencing was performed with immunoSEQ multiplex PCR; in TCRdb, only in-frame clones are kept and a portion is missing. Among about 410,000 clones listed, 89% were seen once. The sample was peripheral blood. These TCRs come from a woman between 40 and 55 years old with COVID-19, enrolled during active disease.

The chain links TRBV28 to TRBJ2-1; D call uncertain. Germline V CDR1 and CDR2: MDHEN, SYDVKM. The length of the CDR3 is 13 residues. Between the trimmed V and J ends, which lost 6 bases and 6 bases, there was a span of 12 bases. CDR3 nucleotides: TGTGCCAGCAGAAAGAAACTTTCCAATGAGCAGTTCTTC. Its protein is CASRKKLSNEQFF.

In regard to this clone: Other nucleotide sequences from this sample produce the same CDR3. The chain is built from TRBV27 and TRBJ1-1; D gene ambiguous. Trimming cost V 3 bases and J 1 base, with 6 bases left between them. In germline, CDR1 is MNHEY, CDR2 SMNVEV (reference sequence). CDR3 length: 13 residues. The CDR3: CASSFRGNTEAFF. The CDR3 DNA reads TGTGCCAGCAGTTTCCGAGGGAACACTGAAGCTTTCTTT.

The chain recombines TRBV19 with TRBJ1-1, with a weak D call TRBD1 (5 bases). CDR1 and CDR2 from the germline V gene are LNHDA and SQIVND (reference sequence). CDR3 length: 12 amino acids. V gave up 3 bases and J gave up 11 bases, with 13 bases separating them. CDR3 nucleotide sequence: TGTGCCAGTAGTATCGGGACCCGGGAGGCTTTCTTT. Translated: CASSIGTREAFF.

This clone has just a few counts. The genes are TRBV18 and TRBJ1-1; TRBD1 aligns across 7 bases. CDR1 KGHSH and CDR2 LQKENI come from the germline V gene. V lost 2 bases and J lost 7; bases outside the gene matches: 10. This CDR3 is 15 amino acids long. CDR3 amino acids: CASSPSRGSHLEAFF. CDR3 nucleotide sequence: TGTGCCAGCTCACCAAGCAGGGGGAGCCACCTTGAAGCTTTCTTT.

The chain links TRBV5-1 to TRBJ2-5; D gene uncertain. Per the germline V gene, CDR1 is SGHRS and CDR2 is YFSETQ. V was pared by 0 bases and J by 4 bases, with 10 bases between. The CDR3 spans 14 residues. In nucleotides, the CDR3 is TGCGCCAGCAGCTTGGATTCTAGTGGAGAGACCCAGTACTTC. It codes for CASSLDSSGETQYF.